This entry lists 31 T cell receptor delta chains sequenced from one sample in a study of γδ T cells in repeated Plasmodium falciparum infection. Flow sorting of PBMC yielded separate Vgamma9/Vdelta2+ and Vdelta2-negative gammadelta T cell populations for bulk repertoire analysis. TCRdb redid the clone calls on the multiplex PCR reads with CATT. The data contain approximately 93,000 delta-chain clones, approximately 1% of them singletons. Sequences were obtained from gamma-delta T cells from blood. The receptors shown here come from a pool of human donors (malaria-infected and uninfected, not separated).

Notes on this clone: Only one base separates this from a far larger clonotype, so it likely reflects a read error. Other DNA variants within this sample encode the same CDR3. The chain is built from TRDV2 and TRDJ1; TRDD3 matches 8 bases. The CDR3 is 18 amino acids. V dropped 3 bases and J dropped 7; count of bases not matched to a gene: 21. Germline CDR1 is GEAIGNYY and CDR2 is EKD. The CDR3: CACDPLLQGAGGPVKLIF. CDR3 DNA: TGTGCCTGTGACCCCCTACTGCAAGGGGCTGGGGGACCCGTTAAACTCATCTTT.

This clone has just a few counts. A far larger clone is only one base removed, so a read error is likely. This same CDR3 is encoded by further DNA sequences in the sample. This sequence joins TRDV1 and TRDJ1, with 7 bases matching TRDD3. The J gene is absent in TCRdb and was assigned here via DNA matching to germline. The CDR3 totals 19 residues. Germline CDR1 TSWWSYY, CDR2 QGS. The CDR3 nucleotides are TGCGCTCTTGGGGGAAGAGTAGCTAGGGATACAGCGCTTATCCGCGAACTCATCTTT. Its protein product is CALGGRVARDTALIRELIF.

This clone was detected many times. The protein given by TCRdb reflects a much larger clone and differs at residue 11 from this DNA's translation, likely from a read error; the protein shown is the DNA's translation. The V gene is TRDV2, the J gene TRDJ1; TRDD3 matches 10 bases. Losses at the gene ends were 3 bases for V and 3 bases for J; bases not matched to a gene: 9. CDR1 and CDR2 (germline): GEAIGNYY, EKD. The CDR3 extends over 16 amino acids. Here the CDR3 DNA reads TGTGCCTGTGACCCTCTGGGGGATAAGTACGCCGATAAACTCATCTTT. It translates to CACDPLGDKYADKLIF.

A note on this clone: This DNA's translation differs at residue 10 from TCRdb's protein, which comes from a much larger clone; a read error is likely, and the protein shown is translated from the DNA. The chain links TRDV1 to TRDJ1; 8 positions match TRDD3. TCRdb is silent on the J gene; assignment here came from matching the DNA to germline. Germline assignment: CDR1 TSWWSYY and CDR2 QGS. The CDR3 sequence is 18 residues long. The ends lost 0 bases at V and 0 bases at J; junction bases unmatched: 9. The CDR3 nucleotides are TGTGCTCTTGGGGAACTTTACTGGGGGGTAAGGTACACCGATAAACTCATCTTT. The encoded protein is CALGELYWGVRYTDKLIF.

With regard to this clone: This DNA's translation and the protein TCRdb lists, from a much larger clone, do not match at residue 4, likely due to a read error; the protein shown is translated from the DNA. The chain is built from TRDV1 and TRDJ1; no clear D. TCRdb leaves out the J gene; it was filled in here by matching the DNA to germline. The length of the CDR3 is 19 residues. Deletions cut 7 bases from V and 0 bases from J, with 27 bases between. Germline loops: CDR1 TSWWSYY, CDR2 QGS. The DNA of the CDR3 is TGTGCTCTTGAGGGAAGACTTAAAAAGTCCCTCCGGTACACCGATAAACTCATCTTT. This encodes CALEGRLKKSLRYTDKLIF.

The table lists this clone with a few counts. With a far larger clone one base away, a read error is the likely cause. Other DNA sequences of this sample code for an identical CDR3. The V call is TRDV2, the J call TRDJ1; 9 nucleotides align to TRDD3. The germline gives CDR1 GEAIGNYY, CDR2 EKD. The CDR3 contains 17 residues. The V gene end was trimmed by 1 base and the J gene end by 2 bases; junction bases not matched to a gene: 10. The CDR3 here is CACDTLGDSGETDKLIF. The CDR3 nucleotides are TGTGCCTGTGACACACTGGGGGACTCGGGTGAGACCGATAAACTCATCTTT.

This clone was counted between two and nine times. Translating this DNA gives a protein that differs at residue 21 from the TCRdb one, which belongs to a much larger clone; a read error is likely, and the protein shown is this translation. The V gene is TRDV1; the J gene was not called; the table's D call, TRDD3, has no DNA check behind it. The CDR3 sequence is 23 residues long. From germline, CDR1 is TSWWSYY and CDR2 QGS. The CDR3 DNA reads TGTGCTCTTGGGGAACTGGGGCCTTCCTACGACTGGGGGATACAAGGGAACACCGATAAACCCATCTTT. It translates to CALGELGPSYDWGIQGNTDKPIF.

This clone appeared a few times. TCRdb's protein, taken from a much larger clone, differs from this DNA's translation at residue 20, likely owing to a read error; the protein displayed comes from the DNA. The V gene is listed as TRDV1; no J gene was called; the DNA was not used to check the table's D call, TRDD3. The CDR3 extends over 22 amino acids. Germline loops: CDR1 TSWWSYY, CDR2 QGS. CDR3 DNA sequence: TGTGCTCTTGGGGAACTTGCCTCCCCTTGGCGGGAGAGCAGAAAATACACCGATAAACCCATCTTT. Its translation is CALGELASPWRESRKYTDKPIF.

Relative to its sample, this clone is medium-sized. The CDR3 DNA reads TGTGCCTGTGACACCCTCACCGTCACCGATAAACTCATCTTT. It yields the protein CACDTLTVTDKLIF. The V and J genes are TRDV2 and TRDJ1; unclear D gene. The CDR3 runs to 14 residues. The germline CDR1 and CDR2 sequences are GEAIGNYY and EKD. V was trimmed by 0 bases and J by 1 base, leaving 8 bases between them.

This clone was detected many times. This likely came from a read error, as a far larger clone is one base away. Other DNA sequences in the same sample also yield this CDR3. This chain joins TRDV1 and TRDJ1; D is ambiguous. CDR1 is TSWWSYY, CDR2 QGS, per germline. This CDR3 spans 10 amino acids. V was clipped by 5 bases and J by 8 bases, with 6 bases between them. As DNA, the CDR3 is TGTGCTCTTGGGAAGGCAAAACTCATCTTT. This sequence encodes CALGKAKLIF.

The table lists this clone with a few counts. This is likely an artifact of a read error, given a far larger clone one base away. Distinct nucleotide sequences in the sample also encode this CDR3. The CDR3 DNA reads TGTGCCTGTGATAGGGCCTACGCCCCATCCACCGATAAACTCATCTTT. Translation gives CACDRAYAPSTDKLIF. The rearrangement joins TRDV2 to TRDJ1, with a weak D call TRDD2 (5 bases). This CDR3 is built from 16 residues. Trimming pared 4 bases from V and 1 base from J, leaving 18 bases between. Germline CDR1 GEAIGNYY, CDR2 EKD.

This clone was seen at least ten times. Since a far larger clone is one base different, this is likely a read error. The same CDR3 can be traced to other DNA sequences in this sample. This sequence joins TRDV2 and TRDJ1; 10 bases match TRDD3. The ends lost 0 bases at V and 3 bases at J; junction bases unmatched: 12. The germline V gene encodes CDR1 GEAIGNYY and CDR2 EKD. CDR3 length equals 18 residues. The CDR3 loop reads CACDTVGTGGSLPDKLIF. The CDR3 coding sequence is TGTGCCTGTGACACCGTTGGTACTGGGGGATCCCTCCCCGATAAACTCATCTTT.

The table lists this clone with a few counts. The protein held in TCRdb is that of a much larger clone and does not match this DNA's translation at residue 14, likely because of a read error; the protein shown is translated from the DNA. No J gene was called, and the V gene is TRDV2; the D call TRDD3 from the table was never checked on the DNA. This CDR3 region has 15 residues. From germline, CDR1 is GEAIGNYY and CDR2 EKD. The CDR3 DNA is TGTGCCTGTGACACTGGGGGACCGGACACCGATAAACTCACCTTT. It is translated as CACDTGGPDTDKLTF.

This clone was detected many times. The genes are TRDV1 and TRDJ1; D is possibly TRDD3 (7 bases). Trimming removed 6 bases from V and 0 bases from J, with 23 bases in between. The CDR3 is 18 amino acids. The germline V gene encodes CDR1 TSWWSYY and CDR2 QGS. The CDR3: CALGGPTGDVPNTDKLIF. CDR3 coding DNA: TGTGCTCTTGGAGGGCCTACTGGGGACGTTCCTAACACCGATAAACTCATCTTT.

This clone was found many times. TCRdb's entry gives the protein of a much larger clone, which mismatches this DNA's translation at residue 8, likely from a read error; the protein reported here is translated from the DNA. The chain is built from TRDV2 and TRDJ1, with 8 positions matching TRDD3. The CDR3 extends over 14 amino acids. Germline CDR1 is GEAIGNYY and CDR2 is EKD. J lost 2 bases, V lost 3 bases, and 4 bases had no gene match. The CDR3 is CACDGIRRTDKLIF. The CDR3 coding sequence is TGTGCCTGTGACGGGATACGGAGAACCGATAAACTCATCTTT.

This clone occurred a few times. This likely reflects a read error, since a far larger clone is one base away. Within the sample, other DNA sequences also encode this same CDR3. The rearrangement uses TRDV1 and TRDJ4; 12 bases align to TRDD3. No J gene was available from TCRdb, and it was assigned here by a germline match of the DNA. The CDR3 contains 18 residues. The V segment lost 4 bases and the J segment 6 bases; nucleotides outside the gene matches: 18. Germline V lookup: CDR1 TSWWSYY, CDR2 QGS. For the CDR3, the DNA is TGTGCTCTTGGGGGAAAAACCTCCGGCTGGGGGATACGTGGGACCCTGATCTTT. Its translation: CALGGKTSGWGIRGTLIF.

Worth noting for this clone: This sequence is one base from a far larger clone and is likely a read error. This same CDR3 is encoded by further DNA sequences in the sample. Here the CDR3 DNA reads TGTGCTCTTGGTAGGGGGATGGTCGATAAACTCATCTTC. This codes for CALGRGMVDKLIF. This chain links TRDV1 with TRDJ1; 7 bases align to TRDD3. CDR3 size: 13 residues. Per germline, CDR1 TSWWSYY and CDR2 QGS.

About this clone: A far larger clone is a single base away, which makes a read error likely. Other DNA sequences in this sample translate to the same CDR3. CDR3 protein: CACDTRGTTSDKLIF. The CDR3 nucleotides are TGTGCCTGTGACACACGTGGGACAACGTCCGATAAACTCATCTTT. V and J are TRDV2 and TRDJ1; D gene unclear. Per germline, CDR1 GEAIGNYY and CDR2 EKD. V lost 1 base, J lost 3 bases, and 14 bases lay in between. The CDR3 spans 15 residues.

This clone is deemed medium-sized. The sample holds other DNA sequences that translate to the same CDR3. The V and J genes are TRDV1 and TRDJ1, with TRDD3 identical over 8 bases. The J segment lost 2 bases and the V segment lost 1 base, leaving 12 bases of the junction unmatched. CDR1 is TSWWSYY, CDR2 QGS, per germline. This CDR3 region has 18 residues. CDR3 region: CALGERGAGILGTDKLIF. In nucleotides, the CDR3 is TGTGCTCTTGGGGAACGTGGAGCGGGGATACTGGGTACCGATAAACTCATCTTT.

This clone was found many times. This chain uses TRDV2 with TRDJ1; 13 bases match TRDD3. CDR1 is GEAIGNYY and CDR2 is EKD in the germline V gene. Trimming at V came to 0 bases and at J to 3 bases, leaving 15 bases not matched to a gene. There are 20 residues in the CDR3. As DNA, the CDR3 is TGTGCCTGTGACACCTTAGAGGAGGATACTGGGGGATACGGGGCCGATAAACTCATCTTT. This gives the protein CACDTLEEDTGGYGADKLIF.

This clone has more than one count but fewer than ten. The protein recorded in TCRdb matches a much larger clone and deviates from this DNA's translation at residue 14, suggesting a read error; the protein here is obtained by translating the DNA. The chain couples TRDV2 to TRDJ1; 7 bases match TRDD3. Germline matching of the DNA provided the J gene here, since TCRdb leaves it blank. The CDR3 consists of 19 residues. V gave up 3 bases and J gave up 4 bases; unmatched junction bases: 22. Per germline, CDR1 GEAIGNYY and CDR2 EKD. CDR3 DNA sequence: TGTGCCTGTGACCTCTTGGACCTGGGGGTCCCATCGTACATCGATAAACTCATCTTT. Protein sequence: CACDLLDLGVPSYIDKLIF.

In regard to this clone: This sequence is one base from a far larger clone and is likely a read error. The same CDR3 is also encoded by other DNA sequences in this sample. The gene calls are TRDV1 and TRDJ1, with TRDD3 matching over 12 bases. The CDR3 runs 18 residues. CDR1 is TSWWSYY and CDR2 is QGS in the germline V gene. The CDR3 is CALGLLRLGDTITDKLIF. The CDR3 DNA reads TGTGCTCTTGGGCTCCTACGGCTGGGGGATACGATCACCGATAAACTTATCTTT.

This clone was recorded a few times. This DNA's translation differs at residue 20 from TCRdb's protein, which comes from a much larger clone; a read error is likely, and the protein shown is translated from the DNA. This rearrangement joins TRDV1 to TRDJ1; possibly TRDD3 for D (6 bases). CDR3 length: 21 amino acids. The V gene's germline CDR1 is TSWWSYY and CDR2 QGS. The CDR3 loop reads CALGESFPNRWLGRYTDKLTF. The DNA for the CDR3 is TGTGCTCTTGGGGAATCTTTTCCCAACCGGTGGCTGGGGAGATACACCGATAAACTCACCTTT.

As concerns this clone: A far larger clone is one base from this, pointing to a likely read error. Other DNA sequences in the same sample also yield this CDR3. CDR3 in amino acids: CALGERKSGVGDLYTDKLIF. The CDR3 DNA sequence: TGTGCTCTTGGGGAAAGAAAATCCGGGGTGGGGGACCTGTACACCGACAAACTCATCTTT. This chain joins TRDV1 and TRDJ1, with 7 bases lining up with TRDD3. CDR3 length equals 20 residues. Germline CDR1 is TSWWSYY and CDR2 is QGS.

This clone was counted ten times or more. The CDR3 reads CACDNLGASTDKLIF. CDR3 coding DNA: TGTGCCTGTGATAATCTGGGGGCCTCCACCGATAAACTCATCTTT. V is TRDV2 and J is TRDJ1; 7 positions match TRDD3. CDR1 is GEAIGNYY and CDR2 is EKD in the germline V gene. This CDR3 spans 15 amino acids. After removal of 4 bases from V and 1 base from J, the junction contained 8 bases not matched to a gene.

This clone came up many times. The protein TCRdb lists belongs to a much larger clone and differs from this DNA's translation at residue 8, which points to a read error; the protein shown is made from the DNA. The J gene is TRDJ1, the V gene TRDV1; 9 nucleotides agree with TRDD2. The CDR3 consists of 21 residues. Germline-derived CDR1 and CDR2 are TSWWSYY and QGS. J lost 2 bases, V lost 1 base, and 20 bases had no gene match. CDR3 sequence (DNA): TGTGCTCTTGGGGAACGTCGGTGCCTTCCTACGGGGGTCCACTGTACCGATAAACTCATCTTT. Encoded protein: CALGERRCLPTGVHCTDKLIF.

The table lists this clone with a few counts. A far bigger clonotype differs at one base, so this is likely a read error. This sample includes further DNA sequences coding for the same CDR3. The rearrangement links TRDV1 to TRDJ1, with D unclear. Assignment of the J gene here rests on matching the DNA to germline, because TCRdb gives none. Trimming took off 0 bases at V and 0 bases at J, with 20 bases between the two ends. The CDR3 is 19 residues long. Germline assignment: CDR1 TSWWSYY and CDR2 QGS. The CDR3 loop is CALGELDGTLTVYTDKLIF. CDR3 bases: TGTGCTCTTGGGGAACTGGACGGTACATTAACTGTGTACACCGATAAACTCATCTTT.

Remarks on this clone: A read error is likely here: a far larger clone is one base away. This same CDR3 is encoded by further DNA sequences in the sample. The V call is TRDV1, the J call TRDJ1; possible D gene TRDD3, 5 bases. Germline V gene data show CDR1 as TSWWSYY and CDR2 as QGS. The CDR3 sequence is 19 residues long. V gave up 5 bases and J gave up 4 bases, with 29 bases separating them. DNA of the CDR3: TGTGCTCTTGGGTCCCATTGTCCGAACAGATACCTCGCGGACGATAAACTCATCTTT. The encoded protein is CALGSHCPNRYLADDKLIF.

This clone has just a few counts. TCRdb's listed protein matches a much larger clone and diverges from this DNA's translation at residue 14, likely through a read error; the protein shown comes from the DNA. TRDV2 is the V gene, and the J gene was not called; the D call in the table, TRDD3, was not verified against the DNA. CDR3 size: 16 residues. Germline CDR1 is GEAIGNYY and CDR2 is EKD. In DNA form, the CDR3 reads TGTGCCTGTGACACTCTTACTGGGGGTACGACCGATAAACCCATCTTT. As protein: CACDTLTGGTTDKPIF.

This clone was counted only a few times. A single base is all that separates this from a far larger clone, so a read error is likely. The sample has other DNA sequences that encode this CDR3 too. The J gene has no call, while the V gene is TRDV1; no DNA check was done on the table's D call, TRDD3. The CDR3 loop spans 14 amino acids. Germline V lookup: CDR1 TSWWSYY, CDR2 QGS. Here the CDR3 reads CALGIPWGSGKLIF. The CDR3 coding sequence is TGTGCTCTTGGGATTCCTTGGGGATCTGGTAAGCTCATCTTT.

This clone was counted between two and nine times. The likely explanation is a read error, given a far larger clone one base away. Other DNA sequences within the sample encode an identical CDR3. CDR3 coding DNA: TGTGCCCTTGGGGAAGATTCGATTCTCGCCGAACCAACTGGGGGATACGGTACTTTGACAGCACAACTCTTCTTT. Its protein is CALGEDSILAEPTGGYGTLTAQLFF. J is TRDJ2 and V is TRDV1; 13 bases are shared with TRDD3. The J gene was not available in TCRdb and was assigned here by matching the DNA to germline segments. The V gene's germline CDR1 is TSWWSYY and CDR2 QGS. The CDR3 is made up of 25 amino acids.